One sample yielded the 16 T cell receptor beta chains listed below, sequenced in a study of blood T cells in healthy people across ages. Through a sample-barcoded 5' primer and a J-beta primer mix, a second PCR was run for roughly 6 to 12 cycles. TCRdb passed the 5' RACE reads through MiXCR, listing each CDR3 protein once. The sample consists of fewer than 700,000 distinct CDR3 sequences, 40% to 50% of them appearing once. Sequenced: blood. The receptors here all came from a man older than 75 in good health.

This clonotype was picked up a small number of times. V and J are TRBV20-1 and TRBJ2-5, with D possibly being TRBD1 or TRBD2 (5 bases each). V was cut by 3 bases and J by 5 bases, with 19 bases left in between. CDR1 is DFQATT and CDR2 is SNEGSKA in the germline V gene (reference sequence). CDR3 length: 15 residues. In DNA form, the CDR3 reads TGCAGTGCTAGGGGGGTGCTGAGAGACCCTGAGACCCAGTACTTC. This encodes CSARGVLRDPETQYF.

This clonotype was seen ten or more times. The chain combines TRBV7-8 with TRBJ1-1, with TRBD1 identical over 8 bases. Germline loops: CDR1 SGHVS, CDR2 FQNEAQ. The CDR3 contains 14 residues. V gave up 6 bases and J gave up 0 bases; unmatched junction bases: 3. The CDR3, as DNA: TGTGCCAGCAGAACAGGGGGGCTGAACACTGAAGCTTTCTTT. Its protein product is CASRTGGLNTEAFF.

As regards this clonotype: A read error may explain this, as a much larger clone is one base away. The gene calls are TRBV20-1 and TRBJ2-7; D is unresolved. This CDR3 region has 10 residues. In germline, CDR1 is DFQATT, CDR2 SNEGSKA (reference sequence). Trimming pared 3 bases from V and 8 bases from J, leaving 8 bases between. This chain's CDR3 is CSASRPKQYF. CDR3 DNA sequence: TGCAGTGCTAGTCGACCCAAGCAGTACTTC.

This clonotype appeared a few times. CDR3 loop: CASSNSGRDPDTQYF. CDR3 bases: TGCGCCAGCAGTAATAGCGGGAGGGACCCAGATACGCAGTATTTT. The gene calls are TRBV5-1 and TRBJ2-3, with 11 bases aligning to TRBD2. CDR1 and CDR2 (germline): SGHRS, YFSETQ. The CDR3 spans 15 residues. Trimming took 5 bases from V and 4 from J; bases not matched to a gene: 6. Full variable domain (outside the CDR3, taken from reference TRBV5-1 and TRBJ2-3): KAGVTQTPRYLIKTRGQQVTLSCSPISGHRSVSWYQQTPGQGLQFLFEYFSETQRNKGNFPGRFSGRQFSNSRSEMNVSTLELGDSALYLCASSNSGRDPDTQYFGPGTRLTVL.

In this sample, this clonotype turned up many times. This chain joins TRBV4-3 and TRBJ2-3, with D perhaps matching TRBD1 (6 bases). The germline CDR1 and CDR2 sequences are LGHNA and YSLEER. Deletions cut 5 bases from V and 4 bases from J, with 16 bases between. The CDR3 consists of 15 residues. The CDR3 sequence: CASSLGTPGPDTQYF. CDR3 nucleotide sequence: TGCGCCAGCAGCTTGGGGACACCAGGACCAGATACGCAGTATTTT.

This clonotype came up many times. This sequence joins TRBV12-3 or TRBV12-4 and TRBJ1-5; tentative D call: TRBD1 (5 bases). V dropped 5 bases and J dropped 1 base, with 12 bases sitting between them. CDR3 length equals 15 residues. The CDR3 sequence: CASSASGLSNQPQHF. The CDR3 DNA is TGTGCCAGCAGTGCCTCAGGGTTGAGCAATCAGCCCCAGCATTTT.

This clonotype was counted between two and nine times. The J gene is TRBJ2-3, the V gene TRBV20-1; D ambiguous. Germline V gene lookup returns CDR1 DFQATT and CDR2 SNEGSKA (reference sequence). Trimming removed 0 bases at V and 1 base at J, with 11 bases between. CDR3 size: 15 residues. The DNA for the CDR3 is TGCAGTGCTAGAGATGCAGTGGCGGGCACAGATACGCAGTATTTT. Translated: CSARDAVAGTDTQYF.

The V call is TRBV6-2 or TRBV6-3, the J call TRBJ2-5; 7 bases align to TRBD1. The junction had 9 bases not matched to a gene; V was cut back by 5 bases and J by 12 bases. CDR1 and CDR2 (germline): MNHEY, SVGEGT. The CDR3 sequence is 12 residues long. The CDR3 region is CASSRLTGPEYF. The CDR3 nucleotides read TGTGCCAGCAGTCGCCTGACAGGGCCTGAGTACTTC.

V gene TRBV7-8 combines with J gene TRBJ1-4, with D unresolved. The CDR3 extends over 15 amino acids. V lost 1 base, J lost 8 bases, and 14 bases lay in between. CDR1 SGHVS and CDR2 FQNEAQ come from the germline V gene. The CDR3 region is CASSLGWAVSEKLFF. DNA for the CDR3: TGTGCCAGCAGCTTAGGATGGGCAGTTTCAGAAAAACTGTTTTTT.

The rearrangement joins TRBV7-2 to TRBJ1-4, with no clear D. V was shortened by 5 bases and J by 0 bases, with 10 bases between the two germline ends. Germline V gene lookup returns CDR1 SGHTA and CDR2 FQGNSA. The CDR3 runs to 15 residues. CDR3 sequence reads: CASSVSGTTNEKLFF. The CDR3 DNA reads TGTGCCAGCAGCGTTTCCGGGACAACTAATGAAAAACTGTTTTTT.

This clonotype showed up many times. The V gene is TRBV29-1, the J gene TRBJ2-1, with D perhaps TRBD2 (5 bases). The CDR3 has 13 residues. Trimming cost V 6 bases and J 9 bases, with 18 bases left between them. Germline assignment: CDR1 SQVTM and CDR2 ANQGSEA. DNA for the CDR3: TGCAGCGTCCGGGATCTAGCCACCGCTGAGCAGTTCTTC. Translated: CSVRDLATAEQFF.

Note on this clonotype: The junction shows a germline mismatch at one end, possibly a read error. The chain recombines TRBV20-1 with TRBJ2-3, with TRBD1 matching over 8 bases. The V gene's germline CDR1 is DFQATT and CDR2 SNEGSKA (reference sequence). This CDR3 is built from 15 residues. The CDR3 loop is CSATPGTGPTGTQYF. The DNA of the CDR3 is TGCAGTGCTACCCCTGGGACAGGACCCACAGGTACGCAGTATTTT.

Details on this clonotype: With a much larger clone just one base away, this may be a read error. The V gene is TRBV12-3 or TRBV12-4, the J gene TRBJ2-3; 8 bases line up with TRBD1. This CDR3 region has 15 residues. The CDR3 sequence: CASSPRTGLTETQYF. The CDR3, as DNA: TGTGCCAGCAGTCCCCGGACAGGGCTGACAGAGACGCAGTATTTT.

This clonotype has just a few counts. This may be a read error, as it is one base from a much larger clone. The rearrangement uses TRBV6-4 and TRBJ2-5, with 14 bases lining up with TRBD2. V lost 6 bases, J lost 11 bases, and 14 bases stayed unmatched. The germline V gene encodes CDR1 MRHNA and CDR2 SNTAGT. The CDR3 covers 16 residues. In DNA, the CDR3 is TGTGCCAGCAGGGGGGTAGGGACTAGCGGGAGACGTGAGCAGTACTTC. It codes for CASRGVGTSGRREQYF.

Note on this clonotype: With a much larger clone just one base away, this may be a read error. The chain has TRBV7-2 and TRBJ1-2; no firm D call. The CDR3 extends over 14 amino acids. Trimming removed 8 bases at V and 9 bases at J, with 22 bases between. Germline CDR1 is SGHTA and CDR2 is FQGNSA. The CDR3 region is CASCSDGGVRSYTF. For the CDR3, the DNA is TGTGCCAGCTGCTCGGACGGTGGTGTGAGAAGCTACACCTTC.

A note on this clonotype: One junction end disagrees with the germline gene, perhaps due to a read error. The rearrangement links TRBV5-1 to TRBJ2-7, with 11 positions matching TRBD1. CDR3 length: 14 residues. Germline assignment: CDR1 SGHRS and CDR2 YFSETQ. The CDR3 region is CTSSRDRGSYEQYF. CDR3 bases: TGCACCAGCAGCCGGGACAGGGGGTCCTACGAGCAGTACTTC.